The rows below give T cell receptor beta chains drawn from one sample of a study of blood T cell repertoires in COVID-19. Some clones are missing from TCRdb's copy, which holds only in-frame ones; the method was immunoSEQ multiplex PCR. The sample has about 280,000 clones, about four fifths seen once. Sequencing input: PBMCs or T cells enriched from blood (not recorded which). Receptors were obtained from a man in his forties or fifties who had been exposed to COVID-19. Both conserved end residues are part of each CDR3. The order of the fields is D gene, J gene, clone size, V gene, CDR3 DNA, CDR3 protein. The D gene is left open where the match is weak. Only part of the rows carry a size: once, few, many, or a class if the clone is expanded.

-	TRBJ2-2	-	TRBV9	TGTGCCAGCAGCGGGGCCTGGAACACCGGGGAGCTGTTTTTT	CASSGAWNTGELFF
-	TRBJ1-1	few	TRBV19	TGTGCCAGTCGTTGGGTCTGGGCCACTGAAGCTTTCTTT	CASRWVWATEAFF
TRBD1	TRBJ1-2	-	TRBV9	TGTGCCAGCAGCGTTGGAGGACAGGGAGGGTATGGCTACACCTTC	CASSVGGQGGYGYTF
-	TRBJ2-1	-	TRBV3-1/TRBV3-2	TGTGCCAGCAGCCAAGATCGGATCGGGAGCTCCTACAATGAGCAGTTCTTC	CASSQDRIGSSYNEQFF
-	TRBJ2-5	few	TRBV29-1	TGCAGCGTGTCCGCCCAACTAAGAACAGAGACCCAGTACTTC	CSVSAQLRTETQYF
TRBD1	TRBJ1-2	once	TRBV25-1	TGTGCCAGCAGTGATGTCAAGACAGGGGGATATGGCTACACCTTC	CASSDVKTGGYGYTF
TRBD2	TRBJ2-1	-	TRBV10-1	TGCGCCAGCAGTCGTGGAGCGGGAGGTTACAATGAGCAGTTCTTC	CASSRGAGGYNEQFF
TRBD2	TRBJ2-3	-	TRBV10-1	TGCGCCAGCAGTTACGGGGTTAGCGGGAGTAAAACGCAGTATTTT	CASSYGVSGSKTQYF
-	TRBJ2-3	-	TRBV19	TGTGCCAGTAGGGGGGGTCTCCAGACAGATACGCAGTATTTT	CASRGGLQTDTQYF
-	TRBJ2-1	-	TRBV6-5	TGTGCCAGCTGGGGAACGGTAGGAGGTGAGCAGTTCTTC	CASWGTVGGEQFF
-	TRBJ1-4	-	TRBV5-1	TGCGCCAGCAGCTTACTACCCCAAACTACAACTAATGAAAAACTGTTTTTT	CASSLLPQTTTNEKLFF
-	TRBJ2-6	once	TRBV29-1	TGCAGCGCCTCCCTCTCTGGGGCCAACGTCCTGACTTTC	CSASLSGANVLTF
TRBD2	TRBJ2-7	-	TRBV24-1	TGTGCCACCAGTGGGTCGGCGGGGGGCGAGCGGCCCGAGCAGTACTTC	CATSGSAGGERPEQYF
-	TRBJ2-5	-	TRBV5-1	TGCGCCAGCCACGGCCTAGCCCCGACGGGTGAGACCCAGTACTTC	CASHGLAPTGETQYF
TRBD2	TRBJ2-1	-	TRBV9	TGTGCCAGCAGCGCTGGGACTAGCGGGAGTTTGGGTGAGCAGTTCTTC	CASSAGTSGSLGEQFF
TRBD1	TRBJ1-5	-	TRBV19	TGTGCCAGTAGTGCCGGACAGGGGGACAATCAGCCCCAGCATTTT	CASSAGQGDNQPQHF
-	TRBJ2-1	-	TRBV14	TGTGCCAGCAGCCAGGAGGACTGGGACAATGAGCAGTTCTTC	CASSQEDWDNEQFF
TRBD2	TRBJ2-1	-	TRBV6-6	TGTGCCAGCAGCCTAGCGGGAGACCCAGTCTTC	CASSLAGDPVF
TRBD2	TRBJ2-7	once	TRBV15	TGTGCCACCAGCAGAGAGGGTGTAGCGGGGGATCCCTACTTC	CATSREGVAGDPYF
TRBD2	TRBJ2-7	once	TRBV5-1	TGCGCCAGCAGCTCACGGACTAGCGGGAGTACGTACGACGAGCAGTACTTC	CASSSRTSGSTYDEQYF
-	TRBJ2-2	-	TRBV20-1	TGCAGTGCTTATAACACCGGGGAGCTGTTTTTT	CSAYNTGELFF
-	TRBJ1-2	-	TRBV27	TGTGCCAGCAGTCCCCGACATCCCGCTGGGGGCTACACCTTC	CASSPRHPAGGYTF
-	TRBJ1-1	few	TRBV29-1	TGCAGCGGACGACGAGCGGGGCGTGGTGTTGGGACTGAAGCTTTCTTT	CSGRRAGRGVGTEAFF
-	TRBJ1-5	-	TRBV19	TGTGCCAGTAGGCAAGGACATAGCAATCAGCCCCAGCATTTT	CASRQGHSNQPQHF
-	TRBJ1-2	once	TRBV3-1/TRBV3-2	TGTGCCAGCAGCCAAAGGGGTATGATATATGGCTACACCTTC	CASSQRGMIYGYTF
TRBD2	TRBJ2-3	-	TRBV5-1	TGCGCCAGCAGCCCACGCGGCCTCGGACTAGCGGTCACAGATACGCAGTATTTT	CASSPRGLGLAVTDTQYF
-	TRBJ1-1	-	TRBV15	TGTGCCACCAGCACGTTTAGTTTACAGGGTGTATCCACTGAAGCTTTCTTT	CATSTFSLQGVSTEAFF
TRBD2	TRBJ2-7	-	TRBV11-2	TGTGCCAGCAGCTCCCTAGCGGGAGGATTCGACGAGCAGTACTTC	CASSSLAGGFDEQYF
-	TRBJ2-7	-	TRBV27	TGTGCCAGCAGTACCGACGGCTTCGACACCTACGAGCAGTACTTC	CASSTDGFDTYEQYF
TRBD2	TRBJ2-1	-	TRBV3-1/TRBV3-2	TGTGCCAGCAGCCAAGTGAGGCTAGCGGGAGTTCCTTACAATGAGCAGTTCTTC	CASSQVRLAGVPYNEQFF
-	TRBJ2-7	-	TRBV28	TGTGCCAGCAGTTTTCAGTACGAGCAGTACTTC	CASSFQYEQYF
-	TRBJ2-7	-	TRBV3-1/TRBV3-2	TGTGCCAGCAGGGGAGCCTCCACCTACGAGCAGTACTTC	CASRGASTYEQYF
-	TRBJ2-5	once	TRBV21-1	TGTGCCAGCACCAGCGGGGAGAGGCCCCAGTACTTC	CASTSGERPQYF
TRBD1	TRBJ2-1	-	TRBV5-1	TGCGCCAGCAGCTTGGAGGGACAGGGATACAATGAGCAGTTCTTC	CASSLEGQGYNEQFF
TRBD2	TRBJ2-3	-	TRBV12-5	TGTGCTAGTGGGCTAGCGGGTAGCACAGATACGCAGTATTTT	CASGLAGSTDTQYF
TRBD1	TRBJ1-5	-	TRBV7-9	TGTGCCAGCAGCCTCCAGGGGGACATCAATCAGCCCCAGCATTTT	CASSLQGDINQPQHF
-	TRBJ2-2	-	TRBV9	TGTGCCAGCAGCCCAGGACATTCCAGGGGCACCGGGGAGCTGTTTTTT	CASSPGHSRGTGELFF
TRBD2	TRBJ2-5	-	TRBV15	TGTGCCACCAGAAGTCTAGCGGAAGAGACCCAGTACTTC	CATRSLAEETQYF
-	TRBJ2-3	-	TRBV7-3	TGTGCCAGCAGCTTACCGGGTATAGATACGCAGTATTTT	CASSLPGIDTQYF
-	TRBJ2-3	-	TRBV15	TGTGCCACCAGCAGAGACAGGGGAACAGATACGCAGTATTTT	CATSRDRGTDTQYF